This T cell receptor beta chain was retrieved from a study of cytomegalovirus exposure and HLA in healthy donors (dated by TCRdb to the late 2010s). Broadly, across the study: An earlier analysis of roughly 610 of the donors reported 276 Gb of sequence data and 117 million unique TCR beta sequences obtained from about 200 million T cells. An early release covering roughly 600 HLA-typed donors comprised 250 to 350 gigabases of sequencing data and tens of millions of unique TCR sequences. The genetic ancestry cluster associated with self-reported Caucasian donors included 81% of the roughly 380 genotyped donors. The study aimed to test whether signatures of past pathogen exposure could be identified by cataloging public T cell receptors. The study used immunosequencing to profile the T cell repertoires of several hundred subjects and linked those repertoires to cytomegalovirus serostatus. A separate validation cohort of approximately 120 different subjects was used in addition to the roughly 670-subject first cohort. The study combined high-throughput TCR immunosequencing, statistical association of individual TCRs with disease status, and machine learning to predict cytomegalovirus infection status. A later analysis re-examined previously published TCR beta repertoires from about 700 donors and added high-resolution HLA genotyping to investigate patterns of TCR occurrence. The later analysis used no new phenotypic data to find candidate immune exposures, relying instead on TCR beta sequences and their occurrence across donors. In an earlier analysis of several hundred of the donors, high-throughput TCR beta sequencing was used to judge whether each TCR beta V gene segment behaved as functional or pseudogenic. Donor age, sex, ethnicity and CMV serostatus were compiled alongside the repertoire data. Genome-wide SNP genotypes for about 65% of the roughly 670 donors were used in a later genetic analysis, which treated that subset as a discovery cohort. All discovery cohort repertoires had been generated on a single sequencing platform. Both class I and class II loci were covered by HLA typing, at four-digit resolution. Typing coverage varied by locus: roughly 629-640 donors for A, B, C, DRB1 and DQB1; more than 500 for DQA1; around 570 for DPA1; approximately 470 for DPB1. Four to six DR-DQ haplotypes were handled as single units for association and clustering, since linkage in the cohort was strong. Across some 400 genotyped donors of the cohort, an average of about 250,000 unique TCR beta nucleotide sequences per donor were sequenced, and about a sixth of those sequences were non-productive. General conclusions and limits of the study: Compared with equally common non-associated chains, HLA-associated TCR beta chains in a later analysis were more clonally expanded and had lower generation probabilities. In vitro tests confirmed that a few of the cytomegalovirus-associated TCR beta chains recognize cytomegalovirus antigens. The only immune exposure information available for the cohort was CMV serostatus. According to a later analysis, TCR association rates differed among HLA loci, with DRB1 alleles showing the most associated TCRs and HLA-C alleles showing the fewest. In this cohort, only TCR beta chains were sequenced, and detectable features were limited by the absence of alpha or paired-chain data. In a later analysis, some 17,000 TCR beta sequences were associated with specific HLA alleles at a false discovery rate of 0.05. In an earlier analysis of some 500 of the donors, most TCR beta V segments appeared in productive rearrangements about 87% or about 30% of the time, broadly matching IMGT annotations. Most TCR sequences were observed very rarely across donors, whereas some public TCRs were present in many individuals. Roughly uniform sequencing depth across donors was assumed in presence/absence analyses, although this assumption may not hold. A later genetic analysis associated a missense DCLRE1C variant with V-gene and J-gene trimming of TCR beta chains, and an independent cohort replicated the association. Some IMGT-functional V segments, including TRBV6-2 and TRBV6-3, could not be told apart with the 87-base-pair reads, so those segments were excluded. Because HLA typing was missing for some donors at each locus, association tests included only the typed subset. In a later genetic analysis, fewer N-insertions in productive TCRs were reported among donors in an Asian-associated ancestry cluster than the 666-donor mean. The classifier was reported to diagnose cytomegalovirus status with high specificity and sensitivity in both the original cohort and the validation cohort. In the study, around 150 TCR beta chains were listed as associated with cytomegalovirus. The sequencing pipeline was judged likely to have produced a cluster of highly shared sequence variants as a technical artifact. A further reported finding was that TCR beta sequences accurately predicted the HLA-A and HLA-B alleles for most subjects in the first cohort. According to the authors, the approach could potentially be generalized to other disease states and immunological phenotypes. According to a later analysis, parvovirus B19, influenza, CMV and Epstein-Barr virus appeared linked to several top co-occurrence clusters. Correlated functional status among segregating V segments might be attributable to linkage disequilibrium, but an unknown experimental factor could not be ruled out. Approximately 16 rarely observed V segments, including chromosome 9 orphons, were excluded from the earlier analysis of several hundred of the donors because counts were too low. According to a later analysis, most CMV-associated TCR beta chains appeared to be HLA-restricted, and the HLA associations seemed to be driven largely by CMV exposure. When HLA alleles, especially DR and DQ, strongly co-occurred, attributing TCR associations to individual alleles was difficult.

The cohort comprised fewer than 700 healthy bone marrow donors. All cohort members were sampled while nominally healthy, although unrecorded immune exposures were likely present. The donor tested CMV seronegative and was one of the 352 seronegative cohort members. A peripheral blood sample was collected from each donor, and TCR beta sequencing was performed on peripheral blood mononuclear cells. The Qiagen DNeasy Blood Extraction Kit was used to extract genomic DNA from the blood cell samples. The library was obtained by the immunoSEQ multiplex PCR assay. A mixture of 60 forward primers for TCR Vbeta segments and 13 reverse primers for TCR Jbeta segments was used in the multiplex PCR. Amplification of the CDR3 region of rearranged TCR beta genes was performed with a multiplex PCR assay on genomic DNA. Amplified TCR beta libraries were sequenced as 87-base-pair reads on the Illumina HiSeq System. In the paper's pipeline: Across the 640 or so repertoires, a later analysis counted 80 million or so unique TCR beta chains, roughly 11 million of which were shared by at least two donors. A nearest-neighbor algorithm error-corrected the raw reads and collapsed the reads into unique sequences, merging closely related sequences to remove PCR and sequencing errors. V, D and J gene segments were assigned by aligning CDR3 sequences to IMGT reference sequences. For a sequence to be retained, at least a six-nucleotide match to both a V gene segment and a J gene segment was required. A rearrangement counted as productive if the CDR3 had no stop codons and remained in frame with V and J, and every other rearrangement counted as non-productive. Following IMGT convention, CDR3 was defined as the stretch from the second conserved V-encoded cysteine up to the conserved J-encoded phenylalanine. The earlier analysis of 550 to 650 of the donors excluded any sequence lacking an unambiguous match to a single V gene segment. An earlier analysis of 587 of the donors called V segments functional above 56.7% productive rearrangements and segregating when the between-donor standard deviation exceeded 5%. A statistical classification framework was built to diagnose cytomegalovirus status from the catalog of TCR beta chain sequences. V and J gene assignment, in a later analysis, came from comparing TCR nucleotide sequences with IMGT/GENE-DB human TR gene sequences. A later analysis assigned CDR3 sequences and most-parsimonious VDJ recombination scenarios with the TCRdist pipeline. In a later analysis, each TCR beta chain was defined by its CDR3 amino acid sequence together with its V-gene family, and reads without a unique V-gene family were excluded. In a later analysis, a few hundred highly shared, low-generation-probability nucleotide sequences were removed to address suspected cross-contamination and a sequencing artifact. In a later analysis, a clonal expansion index was calculated for each public chain from normalized within-repertoire ranks of inferred template counts. Generation probabilities in a later analysis came from a VDJ recombination model fitted to out-of-frame rearrangements, and those results were checked against IGoR. A later analysis scored TCR-TCR, TCR-HLA and TCR-CMV co-occurrence with hypergeometric tests, applying a repertoire-size bias correction to TCR pairs. In a later analysis, false discovery rates were estimated by permuting HLA or CMV assignments 20 times. In a later analysis, co-occurring TCRs were grouped with DBSCAN, and TCRdist sequence similarity was added when clustering was performed within HLA-allele-positive subsets. Repertoires with fewer than 30,000 or more than 120,000 public chains were left out of co-occurrence clustering, as were about 5 repertoires with anomalous nucleotide sharing. TCRdb's version of the immuneACCESS table is confined to in-frame rearrangements and falls short of the full clone set. An unresolved V gene accounts for under half of the shortfall where checked; the remainder is of unknown origin. V, J and clone size reflect that table, while D and trimming were determined from the DNA. In all, the sample holds hundreds of thousands of clones, and over 85% of those were seen once. The biggest ten clones account for about 2.5% of the sample.

About this clone itself: The target of this receptor is not known. The input lacks base qualities; no much larger clone sits a single base away.

Trimming accounts for 4 bases at V and 8 bases at J, while the number of junction bases matched to no gene is 8. Looking up the germline V gene yields CDR1 SNHLY and CDR2 FYNNEI. The CDR3 contains 15 residues, cysteine and phenylalanine counted. Kept here is only the CDR3 DNA, which spans 45 bases and is read in frame from base 1. The sequencing input was PBMCs. The chain employs TRBV2 and TRBJ1-3, with 10 bases in between that match TRBD1. This sequence originates from a young woman in good health and CMV-seronegative. In nucleotides, the sequence is TGTGCCAGCAGTGCCCTAGGACAGGGGGTGTACACCATATATTTT. Its translation is CASSALGQGVYTIYF.